The clone carrying this T cell receptor (beta chain) counts as medium-sized (0.01 to 0.1%). The antigen is not known. A unique molecular identifier was carried by every single TCR cDNA molecule. MiXCR was run by TCRdb on the 5' RACE reads, yielding one entry per CDR3 protein. The data show around 13,000 distinct CDR3 sequences, over 6.5% seen once. This sample stems from a study of spatial heterogeneity in lung cancer. Across the study: There were consistently more beta-chain sequences detected than alpha-chain sequences.

Time point denoted: sample taken at primary tumor resection. No cell sorting; template was whole RNA from tumor, lung tissue or PBMC. Notes on the study in general: The number of expanded tumor alpha and beta chains correlated with mutation number.

The CDR3 totals 16 residues. The V segment lost 6 bases and the J segment 0 bases; nucleotides outside the gene matches: 7. The V call is TRBV12-3 or TRBV12-4, the J call TRBJ2-1; TRBD2 agrees at 8 bases. This sample comprised lung tumor tissue, obtained at surgery. The sequence was collected from a female donor with early-stage non-small cell lung cancer. CDR3 coding DNA: TGTGCCAGCAGAACACAACTAGCGGCCTCCTACAATGAGCAGTTCTTC. Its translation is CASRTQLAASYNEQFF.